In its sample, the clone carrying this T cell receptor (beta chain) was seen a few times. One heparinised blood draw averaging around 100 mL was given by each donor. From germline, CDR1 is SGHDN and CDR2 FVKESK. The length of the CDR3 is 15 residues. The sample is drawn from a study of beta chain features in type 1 diabetes. Reverse transcribing all isolated RNA meant expressed TCRB transcripts were sequenced. Measured with immunoSEQ multiplex PCR; TCRdb has only the in-frame clones, and not every one. The sample yields roughly 140,000 clones, about 8.1% seen once. Sequenced input: central memory CD4+ T cells from blood. This chain links TRBV14 with TRBJ2-5; 7 bases fit TRBD1. The end of the DNA fits TRBJ2-7 better, so the J call may be wrong. The receptor was derived from a man between 18 and 35 years old in good health. In DNA, the CDR3 is TGTGCCAGCAGCCTGTTACAGGGGTTCGGCCACGAGCAGTACTTC. As protein: CASSLLQGFGHEQYF.